What follows is one TCR beta chain and its context. The antigen remains unidentified. Germline CDR1 MDHEN, CDR2 SYDVKM. The ends were cut back, 3 bases at V and 8 bases at J, with 7 bases in the middle. CDR3 size: 12 residues. This sample is drawn from a study of cytomegalovirus exposure and HLA in healthy donors. PCR employed 60 Vbeta and 13 Jbeta primers. Sequencing was performed with immunoSEQ multiplex PCR; in TCRdb, only in-frame clones are kept and a portion is missing. In the table there are 120,000 or so clones, over 8.5% of which are singletons. Whole-study findings and limits: Common viral pathogens (according to a later analysis) appeared linked to several of the most significant clusters.

This clonotype was sampled from a woman between 40 and 50 years old in good health and CMV-seropositive. Source material: PBMCs. The V gene is TRBV28, the J gene TRBJ2-2; D call uncertain. CDR3 region: CASSFYMGELFF. CDR3 in DNA: TGTGCCAGCAGTTTTTACATGGGGGAGCTGTTTTTT. The entire variable domain, with the rest obtained from reference TRBV28 and TRBJ2-2, is as follows: DVKVTQSSRYLVKRTGEKVFLECVQDMDHENMFWYRQDPGLGLRLIYFSYDVKMKEKGDIPEGYSVSREKKERFSLILESASTNQTSMYLCASSFYMGELFFGEGSRLTVL.